Listed here is a single T cell receptor (beta chain). Its target antigen remains unknown. No clone much larger than this one lies a single base away; base qualities are absent. Its CDR3 holds 15 amino acids, cysteine through phenylalanine. The only DNA kept is the CDR3, 45 bases in frame from the first base. CDR1 MNHEY and CDR2 SVGAGI are derived from the germline V gene. V is clipped by 0 bases and J by 4 bases, and the sequence between their germline boundaries is 12 bases long. Whole blood was collected in K2EDTA tubes by collaborating institutions according to the institutions' own protocols. Collaborator samples were shipped for TCRbeta analysis as frozen whole blood, isolated PBMCs, or DNA extracted from either sample type. The data belong to a study of blood T cell repertoires in COVID-19 (dated by TCRdb to the early 2020s). At the level of the whole study: The collaborator samples originated in the United States, Italy and Spain and spanned the acute and convalescent phases of COVID-19. The prospective study material was composed of cDNA or gDNA derived from T cells, B-cell-depleted T cells, or PBMCs. Deeply sampled blood TCRbeta repertoires from subjects exposed to, actively infected with, or recovered from COVID-19 were included in the dataset. The repertoires were released in a freely available public database meant as a resource for research on the immune response to SARS-CoV-2. The samples were drawn from the first 160 participants of the ongoing ImmuneRACE study and from over a thousand subjects provided by 6 global collaborators. A de-identified subject ID, COVID-19 status, age in years and sex were almost always included in the sample metadata. HLA class I and class II types, where available, came from metadata supplied by the sample provider rather than from assay-based typing.

Broad study findings and their caveats: Clinical and demographic metadata were provided uncurated, with the amount varying by source and participant.

The immunoSEQ Assay, a bias-controlled multiplex PCR, was used to amplify TCRbeta CDR3 regions from genomic DNA. In the source study's methods: Within the assay, amplification of reference gene primers was used to estimate how many nucleated cells each sample contained. To quantify the absolute abundance of each unique TCRbeta CDR3 rearrangement, sequence reads were collapsed and filtered. For each sample, productive Simpson clonality was calculated as the square root of Simpson's diversity index across productive rearrangements. What TCRdb holds here is the immuneACCESS table cut down to in-frame rearrangements. Part of the clones is not present; checked against another copy, under half of the missing clones reflect an unresolved V gene, and the others are unexplained. That table gives V, J and clone size, and the DNA gave D and trimming. The sample table shows some 150,000 clones, and roughly 90% are seen once. Roughly 4% of the sample belongs to the ten largest clones.

The specimen sequenced was peripheral blood. The sequence was collected from a woman aged 60-75 years with active or convalescent COVID-19. The rearrangement joined TRBV6-5 to TRBJ2-5; TRBD1 could be the D gene, as 5 bases match. The DNA sequence is given as TGTGCCAGCAGTTACTCCTTGGGGCGCGGAGAGACCCAGTACTTC. Its translation is CASSYSLGRGETQYF.